This TCR beta chain was recorded in a study of T cells in Graves' hyperthyroidism and ophthalmopathy. Amplification yielded TCR beta CDR3 regions, with RNA transcripts as the source. First-round RT-PCR targeting the TCR CDR3 was performed with the HTBI primer set. TCRdb fed the multiplex PCR reads into MiXCR, producing one record per CDR3 protein. The repertoire holds about 420,000 distinct CDR3 sequences, with less than 20% as singletons. This clonotype was recorded a few times. This may arise from a read error, as a much more abundant clone is one base away. An absence of ophthalmopathy progression within 18 months meant stable Graves' hyperthyroidism. The PBMCs were sourced from fresh peripheral blood (approximately 10 ml). The clonotype comes from a woman younger than 30 with Graves' hyperthyroidism. Sequencing input: blood.

DNA for the CDR3: TGTGTCAGCAGCCTTGGAGCTGGGACAGGAGCCTCCTACGAGCAGTACTTC. Its protein product is CVSSLGAGTGASYEQYF. The chain employs TRBV11-2 and TRBJ2-7; 8 nucleotides align to TRBD1. Germline loops: CDR1 SGHAT, CDR2 FQNNGV. CDR3 length: 17 residues.